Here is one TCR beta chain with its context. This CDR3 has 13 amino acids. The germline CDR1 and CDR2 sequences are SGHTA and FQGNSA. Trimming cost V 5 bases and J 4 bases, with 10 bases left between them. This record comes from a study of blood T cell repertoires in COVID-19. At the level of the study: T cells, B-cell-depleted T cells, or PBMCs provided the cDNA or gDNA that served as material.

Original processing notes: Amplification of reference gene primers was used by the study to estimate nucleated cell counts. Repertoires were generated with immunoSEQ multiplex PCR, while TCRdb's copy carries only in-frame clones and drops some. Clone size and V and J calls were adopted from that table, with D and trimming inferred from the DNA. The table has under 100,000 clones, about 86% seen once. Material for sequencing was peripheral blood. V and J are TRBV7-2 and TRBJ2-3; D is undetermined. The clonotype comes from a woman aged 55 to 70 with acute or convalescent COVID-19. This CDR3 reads CASSPNTADTQYF. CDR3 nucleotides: TGTGCCAGCAGCCCCAATACGGCAGATACGCAGTATTTT.